Reported below is one TCR beta chain. TCRdb ran MiXCR on the PCR reads and lists one entry per CDR3 protein. The sample consists of tens of thousands of distinct CDR3 sequences, under 20% of them appearing once. The record originates from a study of molecular identifiers for immune sequencing clone quantification. The CDR3 sequence is 14 residues long. Trimming took 0 bases from V and 4 from J; bases not matched to a gene: 5. Germline V gene data show CDR1 as SQVTM and CDR2 as ANQGSEA. Sequencing used naive CD8+ T cells from blood, with Jurkat cell RNA spiked in. Indicated subset: FACS-sorted CD8+CD4-CCR7+CD45RA+ naive T cells. The sequence was collected from a human donor in good health. Some libraries in this study had Jurkat cell RNA spiked in. The rearrangement joins TRBV29-1 to TRBJ2-7, with 8 bases matching TRBD2. CDR3 sequence: CSVEDRTSTYEQYF. The CDR3 nucleotides read TGCAGCGTTGAAGATAGGACTAGCACTTACGAGCAGTACTTC.